Sequencing of this TCR beta chain was carried out in a study of T cell changes during pregnancy in multiple sclerosis. Repertoires were generated with immunoSEQ multiplex PCR, while TCRdb's copy carries only in-frame clones and drops some. The repertoire has approximately 110,000 clones, 92% of them found once; the top ten carry 1.5%. Germline V gene data show CDR1 as MNHNY and CDR2 as SVGAGI (reference sequence). The CDR3 is 15 amino acids. The ends lost 5 bases at V and 4 bases at J; junction bases unmatched: 8. The TCR comes from a female donor with multiple sclerosis, enrolled in a pregnancy study. The rearrangement joins TRBV6-6 to TRBJ1-3, with 7 bases identical to TRBD1. Sequenced material: peripheral blood, taken in the third trimester of pregnancy. The CDR3 loop is CASSTRDRVGNTIYF. In DNA, the CDR3 is TGTGCCAGCAGTACCCGAGACAGGGTAGGAAACACCATATATTTT.